The 32 T cell receptor beta chains below come from one sample, sequenced in a study of T cells in localized non-small cell lung cancer. The data were produced by immunoSEQ multiplex PCR, yet TCRdb's version contains in-frame clones alone and is incomplete. Altogether 70,000 to 75,000 clones are present, roughly 84% being singletons, with the ten largest covering 1% to 1.5%. This material consisted of peripheral blood, taken before any cancer treatment. These receptors all stem from a female donor aged 60 or older with stage I lung adenocarcinoma.

V usage is TRBV6-5 and J usage is TRBJ1-6, with a tentative D call TRBD1 (5 bases). CDR1 MNHEY and CDR2 SVGAGI come from the germline V gene. The length of the CDR3 is 12 residues. Trimming left V 5 bases short and J 9 bases short, with 8 bases between. The CDR3 DNA follows: TGTGCCAGCAGTAGAGGGGTTTCACCCCTCCACTTT. Its translation: CASSRGVSPLHF.

The chain couples TRBV7-9 to TRBJ2-2; the D is unclear. The germline CDR1 and CDR2 sequences are SEHNR and FQNEAQ (reference sequence). Trimming pared 2 bases from V and 6 bases from J, leaving 4 bases between. The CDR3 length is 12 residues. CDR3 sequence (DNA): TGTGCCAGCAGCTTACTTTCCGGGGAGCTGTTTTTT. Amino acid sequence: CASSLLSGELFF. The full variable domain, in which reference TRBV7-9 and TRBJ2-2 provide the parts outside the CDR3, is DTGVSQNPRHKITKRGQNVTFRCDPISEHNRLYWYRQTLGQGPEFLTYFQNEAQLEKSRLLSDRFSAERPKGSFSTLEIQRTEQGDSAMYLCASSLLSGELFFGEGSRLTVL.

This clone has only a few counts. V usage is TRBV5-1 and J usage is TRBJ1-2; 9 bases fit TRBD1. The length of the CDR3 is 17 residues. Germline CDR1 reads SGHRS; CDR2 reads YFSETQ. V gave up 3 bases and J gave up 5 bases; unmatched junction bases: 14. The CDR3 here is CASSSSLRDRALYGYTF. DNA of the CDR3: TGCGCCAGCAGCTCAAGCCTCCGGGACAGGGCGCTTTATGGCTACACCTTC.

The chain uses TRBV7-6 and TRBJ1-5, with D hard to call. The CDR3 contains 14 residues. V lost 0 bases, J lost 3 bases, and 6 bases lay in between. The germline V gene encodes CDR1 SGHVS and CDR2 FNYEAQ. CDR3 nucleotides: TGTGCCAGCAGCTTAGCAGGGTACAATCAGCCCCAGCATTTT. Amino acid sequence: CASSLAGYNQPQHF.

This clone turned up a few times. This CDR3 is also generated by other DNA sequences in the sample. The V gene is TRBV5-6, the J gene TRBJ2-7; D is perhaps TRBD2 (6 bases). This CDR3 region has 16 residues. The V gene lost 0 bases and the J gene lost 3 bases, with 16 bases spanning the gap. Germline CDR1 SGHDT, CDR2 YYEEEE. CDR3 protein: CASSLAARRDGYEQYF. CDR3 DNA sequence: TGTGCCAGCAGCTTGGCCGCCAGGCGGGACGGCTACGAGCAGTACTTC.

V gene TRBV13 combines with J gene TRBJ1-2; D is unclear. The V end was cut by 3 bases, the J end by 3 bases, with 11 bases between. Per germline, CDR1 PRHDT and CDR2 FYEKMQ (reference sequence). There are 14 residues in the CDR3. CDR3 sequence (DNA): TGTGCCAGCAGCTTTGCCACAGATTACTATGGCTACACCTTC. Translating it yields CASSFATDYYGYTF.

This clone has a single count. The rearrangement links TRBV29-1 to TRBJ2-1; D gene uncertain. There are 11 residues in the CDR3. Trimming took off 3 bases at V and 4 bases at J, with 4 bases between the two ends. Germline CDR1 SQVTM, CDR2 ANQGSEA. The CDR3 DNA reads TGCAGCGTTGAGGGTTACAATGAGCAGTTCTTC. Translating gives CSVEGYNEQFF.

This sequence joins TRBV6-1 and TRBJ2-1, with TRBD2 matching 9 bases. Unmatched junction bases numbered 3, after V lost 6 bases and J lost 3 bases. Germline values: CDR1 MNHNS, CDR2 SASEGT. The CDR3 has 14 residues. As DNA, the CDR3 is TGTGCCAGCAGCGGCGGGGGGGACTACAATGAGCAGTTCTTC. Its protein is CASSGGGDYNEQFF.

V is TRBV9 and J is TRBJ2-3; D is unresolved. Trimming pared 4 bases from V and 5 bases from J, leaving 20 bases between. The CDR3 runs to 16 residues. From germline, CDR1 is SGDLS and CDR2 YYNGEE. As DNA, the CDR3 is TGTGCCAGCAGCATAACCAATTCCCGGACGCAAGATACGCAGTATTTT. Its protein product is CASSITNSRTQDTQYF. Combining the CDR3 with reference TRBV9 and TRBJ2-3 gives the whole variable domain DSGVTQTPKHLITATGQRVTLRCSPRSGDLSVYWYQQSLDQGLQFLIQYYNGEERAKGNILERFSAQQFPDLHSELNLSSLELGDSALYFCASSITNSRTQDTQYFGPGTRLTVL.

J is TRBJ1-2 and V is TRBV29-1; 9 bases agree with TRBD1. Germline CDR1 reads SQVTM; CDR2 reads ANQGSEA. This CDR3 has 14 amino acids. V was clipped by 3 bases and J by 4 bases; unmatched bases: 6. For the CDR3, the DNA is TGCAGCGTTGAGGGAGAGACAGGGGGCTATGGCTACACCTTC. Protein product: CSVEGETGGYGYTF.

The chain has TRBV7-9 and TRBJ1-1, with TRBD1 as a possible D gene (5 bases). V gave up 2 bases and J gave up 12 bases, with 16 bases separating them. The germline gives CDR1 SEHNR, CDR2 FQNEAQ (reference sequence). The CDR3 length is 13 residues. The CDR3 reads CASSLWGTVASFF. Here the CDR3 DNA reads TGTGCCAGCAGCTTATGGGGCACGGTTGCGTCTTTCTTT. Full variable domain (missing parts from reference TRBV7-9 and TRBJ1-1): DTGVSQNPRHKITKRGQNVTFRCDPISEHNRLYWYRQTLGQGPEFLTYFQNEAQLEKSRLLSDRFSAERPKGSFSTLEIQRTEQGDSAMYLCASSLWGTVASFFGQGTRLTVV.

This clone was detected a few times. The rearrangement links TRBV9 to TRBJ1-1; D remains ambiguous. Deletions cut 3 bases from V and 4 bases from J, with 13 bases between. This CDR3 comprises 14 residues. CDR1 is SGDLS, CDR2 YYNGEE, per germline. In DNA, the CDR3 is TGTGCCAGCAGCGGGCAGCCTGCCAGCACTGAAGCTTTCTTT. As protein: CASSGQPASTEAFF. Full variable domain (missing parts from reference TRBV9 and TRBJ1-1): DSGVTQTPKHLITATGQRVTLRCSPRSGDLSVYWYQQSLDQGLQFLIQYYNGEERAKGNILERFSAQQFPDLHSELNLSSLELGDSALYFCASSGQPASTEAFFGQGTRLTVV.

This CDR3 reads CSAERGGTDTQYF. CDR3 sequence (DNA): TGCAGCGCCGAGAGGGGGGGCACAGATACGCAGTATTTT. The chain couples TRBV29-1 to TRBJ2-3; D is tentatively TRBD1 or TRBD2 (6 bases each). The CDR3 runs 13 residues. Germline loops: CDR1 SQVTM, CDR2 ANQGSEA. The V gene lost 7 bases and the J gene lost 1 base, with 12 bases spanning the gap.

The rearrangement uses TRBV2 and TRBJ1-5; weak D call: TRBD1 (6 bases). V was pared by 5 bases and J by 0 bases, with 8 bases between. CDR3 length equals 14 residues. The germline V gene has CDR1 SNHLY and CDR2 FYNNEI. CDR3 region: CASSRQVSNQPQHF. The DNA for the CDR3 is TGTGCCAGCAGTCGACAGGTTAGCAATCAGCCCCAGCATTTT.

The chain has TRBV14 and TRBJ1-4, with no clear D. In germline, CDR1 is SGHDN, CDR2 FVKESK. V was pared by 4 bases and J by 4 bases, with 10 bases between. The CDR3 runs to 14 residues. The CDR3 loop reads CASSLTGFNEKLFF. In DNA form, the CDR3 reads TGTGCCAGCAGCCTTACGGGTTTTAATGAAAAACTGTTTTTT. Drawing the rest from reference TRBV14 and TRBJ1-4, the complete variable domain is EAGVTQFPSHSVIEKGQTVTLRCDPISGHDNLYWYRRVMGKEIKFLLHFVKESKQDESGMPNNRFLAERTGGTYSTLKVQPAELEDSGVYFCASSLTGFNEKLFFGSGTQLSVL.

The chain joins TRBV19 to TRBJ2-5; 7 nucleotides line up with TRBD2. The DNA end is a closer match to TRBJ2-7, so the J assignment may be wrong. The CDR3 has 15 residues. Germline V CDR1 and CDR2: LNHDA, SQIVND (reference sequence). CDR3 nucleotides: TGTGCCAGTAGTCCGCGACTAGCATCATCCTACGAGCAGTACTTC. This gives the protein CASSPRLASSYEQYF.

V gene TRBV2 combines with J gene TRBJ1-6; D may be TRBD1 (5 bases). The CDR3 has 14 residues. Germline-derived CDR1 and CDR2 are SNHLY and FYNNEI. Trimming removed 7 bases at V and 7 bases at J, with 14 bases between. As DNA, the CDR3 is TGTGCCAGCAAACGGGGCCAAGAAAATTCACCCCTCCACTTT. Its translation is CASKRGQENSPLHF.

The chain has TRBV28 and TRBJ1-5; D uncertain. The CDR3 runs 13 residues. Trimming took off 10 bases at V and 3 bases at J, with 13 bases between the two ends. Germline assignment: CDR1 MDHEN and CDR2 SYDVKM. The CDR3 coding sequence is TGTGCCACCCAACGGACCCCCAATCAGCCCCAGCATTTT. This sequence encodes CATQRTPNQPQHF.

The rearrangement uses TRBV28 and TRBJ1-6; D is unresolved. The CDR3 contains 16 residues. Trimming took off 5 bases at V and 6 bases at J, with 17 bases between the two ends. From germline, CDR1 is MDHEN and CDR2 SYDVKM. The CDR3 nucleotides are TGTGCCAGCAGTCCCCGACTCACCGGGCCTAATTCACCCCTCCACTTT. Protein product: CASSPRLTGPNSPLHF.

The chain links TRBV6-6 to TRBJ1-3; TRBD1 matches at 8 bases. Germline V gives CDR1 MNHNY, CDR2 SVGAGI (reference sequence). The CDR3 is 14 residues long. The J segment lost 4 bases and the V segment lost 7 bases, leaving 6 bases of the junction unmatched. The CDR3 protein is CASTGGVLGNTIYF. In DNA, the CDR3 is TGTGCCAGCACAGGGGGCGTTTTAGGAAACACCATATATTTT.

V and J are TRBV19 and TRBJ2-1, with TRBD2 matching 7 bases. Germline loops: CDR1 LNHDA, CDR2 SQIVND (reference sequence). The CDR3 covers 14 residues. V lost 7 bases and J lost 7; bases outside the gene matches: 10. CDR3 bases: TGTGCCAGTACTTTGTCGGGAGGTGGTAATGAGCAGTTCTTC. Protein: CASTLSGGGNEQFF.

Here the CDR3 DNA reads TGCGCCAGCAGCCAAGGAAGATATCTCGGCAATCAGCCCCAGCATTTT. It is translated as CASSQGRYLGNQPQHF. The V gene is TRBV4-1, the J gene TRBJ1-5; D call uncertain. CDR3 length: 16 amino acids. Germline loops: CDR1 MGHRA, CDR2 YSYEKL. The germline V and J ends were trimmed by 1 base and 2 bases, with 12 bases remaining between them.

The V gene is TRBV29-1, the J gene TRBJ2-2; 7 bases align to TRBD2. V shed 5 bases and J 2 bases; nucleotides not matched to a gene: 5. Per the germline V gene, CDR1 is SQVTM and CDR2 is ANQGSEA. The CDR3 runs to 14 residues. The DNA for the CDR3 is TGCAGCGTTTCCAGCGGGGTCAACACCGGGGAGCTGTTTTTT. Translated: CSVSSGVNTGELFF.

This rearrangement joins TRBV18 to TRBJ2-1; tentatively, D is TRBD1 (5 bases). The ends were cut back, 3 bases at V and 8 bases at J, with 17 bases in the middle. Germline CDR1 reads KGHSH; CDR2 reads LQKENI. The CDR3 has 15 amino acids. CDR3 loop: CASSPWQGSFDEQFF. In nucleotides, the CDR3 is TGTGCCAGCTCACCTTGGCAGGGTAGTTTCGATGAGCAGTTCTTC. The whole variable domain, filled in from reference TRBV18 and TRBJ2-1, reads NAGVMQNPRHLVRRRGQEARLRCSPMKGHSHVYWYRQLPEEGLKFMVYLQKENIIDESGMPKERFSAEFPKEGPSILRIQQVVRGDSAAYFCASSPWQGSFDEQFFGPGTRLTVL.

The chain recombines TRBV7-8 with TRBJ2-7; either TRBD1 or TRBD2 may supply D (5 bases each). Per the germline V gene, CDR1 is SGHVS and CDR2 is FQNEAQ. The CDR3 is 14 residues long. The V end was cut by 5 bases, the J end by 2 bases, with 13 bases between. The CDR3: CASSPTGQTYEQYF. CDR3 in DNA: TGTGCCAGCAGCCCGACGGGGCAGACCTACGAGCAGTACTTC.

The chain uses TRBV7-9 and TRBJ2-2; TRBD2 agrees at 9 bases. CDR1 and CDR2 from the germline V gene are SEHNR and FQNEAQ (reference sequence). The CDR3 sequence is 16 residues long. Losses at the gene ends were 8 bases for V and 1 base for J; bases not matched to a gene: 8. The CDR3 loop is CASLRGRAGNTGELFF. The CDR3 DNA follows: TGTGCCAGCTTGCGCGGGAGGGCCGGGAACACCGGGGAGCTGTTTTTT.

The genes are TRBV6-1 and TRBJ1-4; D unclear. This CDR3 contains 17 residues. From germline, CDR1 is MNHNS and CDR2 SASEGT. The V end was cut by 2 bases, the J end by 5 bases, with 18 bases between. CDR3 in amino acids: CASSERRIGEGNEKLFF. The CDR3 coding sequence is TGTGCCAGCAGTGAAAGGAGGATCGGGGAGGGCAATGAAAAACTGTTTTTT.

The chain uses TRBV7-3 and TRBJ1-1; 8 nucleotides line up with TRBD1. The CDR3 runs 15 residues. Losses at the gene ends were 2 bases for V and 1 base for J; bases not matched to a gene: 3. In germline, CDR1 is SGHTA, CDR2 FQGTGA. CDR3 residues: CASSLHGTGNTEAFF. The CDR3 DNA reads as TGTGCCAGCAGCTTACACGGGACAGGGAACACTGAAGCTTTCTTT.

This clone was seen only a few times. The V gene is TRBV29-1, the J gene TRBJ2-3; TRBD2 agrees at 7 bases. V gave up 3 bases and J gave up 5 bases; unmatched junction bases: 2. This CDR3 contains 12 residues. CDR1 and CDR2 from the germline V gene are SQVTM and ANQGSEA. CDR3 sequence (DNA): TGCAGCGTTGAGTGGGGGGGAGATACGCAGTATTTT. The encoded protein is CSVEWGGDTQYF.

CDR3 loop: CASSSTGATEAFF. The DNA for the CDR3 is TGCGCCAGCAGCTCAACAGGGGCCACTGAAGCTTTCTTT. This sequence joins TRBV5-1 and TRBJ1-1; 7 nucleotides match TRBD1. The ends lost 3 bases at V and 4 bases at J; junction bases unmatched: 3. CDR3 length equals 13 residues. Looked up from germline, CDR1 is SGHRS and CDR2 is YFSETQ.

This chain connects TRBV27 to TRBJ2-7; 8 positions agree with TRBD2. The CDR3 consists of 15 residues. The V and J ends lost 2 bases and 4 bases, in that order; junction bases with no gene match: 7. From germline, CDR1 is MNHEY and CDR2 SMNVEV (reference sequence). CDR3 bases: TGTGCCAGCAGTTTAAGGCCGGGAGGGCCTTACGAGCAGTACTTC. Translated, it gives CASSLRPGGPYEQYF.

The rearrangement uses TRBV28 and TRBJ1-6; D gene uncertain. Trimming took off 5 bases at V and 3 bases at J, with 14 bases between the two ends. CDR3 size: 16 residues. The germline gives CDR1 MDHEN, CDR2 SYDVKM. CDR3 nucleotides: TGTGCCAGCAGTGCAGCCGGGTCGAACTATAATTCACCCCTCCACTTT. Protein sequence: CASSAAGSNYNSPLHF.